The 2 T cell receptor beta chains below all came from one sample that was sequenced in a study of T cell responses to AZD1222 COVID-19 vaccine. The table came from immunoSEQ multiplex PCR; TCRdb's copy has only in-frame clones and leaves some out. The data show around 94,000 clones, roughly 90% seen once. The starting material was peripheral blood, obtained on day 0 of AZD1222 vaccination. The receptors originated from an adult in good health.

This chain connects TRBV12-3 or TRBV12-4 to TRBJ1-1; D is perhaps TRBD1 (6 bases). CDR3 length: 13 amino acids. V lost 10 bases, J lost 1 base, and 13 bases lay in between. The CDR3 region is CATWGQTNTEAFF. For the CDR3, the DNA is TGTGCCACCTGGGGGCAGACGAACACTGAAGCTTTCTTT.

This clone was seen more than once but under ten times. The rearrangement uses TRBV29-1 and TRBJ2-1; 9 nucleotides line up with TRBD2. This CDR3 spans 15 amino acids. From germline, CDR1 is SQVTM and CDR2 ANQGSEA. The V segment lost 7 bases and the J segment 4 bases; nucleotides outside the gene matches: 11. The CDR3 here is CSGGAGGAGYNEQFF. The CDR3 DNA reads as TGCAGCGGCGGTGCGGGGGGGGCCGGGTACAATGAGCAGTTCTTC.